Listed here is a single T cell receptor (beta chain). Antigen unknown. The record originates from a study of STAT5B mutations in CD4+ large granular lymphocyte leukemia. Findings and limits, study-wide: No patients shared main leukemic clonotypes, though around 25% appeared at low frequency elsewhere. Top patient clones used TRBV06 genes more often: 8/27 versus 2/35 in controls.

The germline CDR1 and CDR2 sequences are MGHDK and SYGVNS. The V and J ends lost 1 base and 10 bases respectively, with 5 bases between them. The CDR3 is 12 residues long. The repertoire was sequenced with immunoSEQ multiplex PCR; TCRdb's copy has only in-frame clones and lacks some. The repertoire has about 18,000 clones, approximately 84% of them found once; the top ten carry over 10%. This clonotype was sampled from a human donor in good health. The sequenced material came from CD4+ T cells from blood buffy coats. This chain joins TRBV25-1 and TRBJ1-6, with unresolved D. CDR3 amino acids: CASSEWASPLHF. Written as DNA, the CDR3 is TGTGCCAGCAGTGAATGGGCGTCACCCCTCCACTTT. Using reference TRBV25-1 and TRBJ1-6 for the parts outside the CDR3, the full variable domain is EADIYQTPRYLVIGTGKKITLECSQTMGHDKMYWYQQDPGMELHLIHYSYGVNSTEKGDLSSESTVSRIRTEHFPLTLESARPSHTSQYLCASSEWASPLHFGNGTRLTVT.